This TCR beta chain was captured in a study of cytomegalovirus exposure and HLA in healthy donors. Whole-study findings and limits: Earlier results showed most TCR beta V segments being productive about 87% or about 30% of the time. The classifier, whose performance was assessed in both the original and validation cohorts, reportedly diagnosed cytomegalovirus status with high specificity and sensitivity.

With respect to this clone: Its antigen remains unknown.

Germline V gives CDR1 SQVTM, CDR2 ANQGSEA. Trimming took 6 bases from V and 7 from J, leaving 18 bases between them. The CDR3 sequence is 14 residues long. At sampling all donors were nominally healthy, likely with unrecorded immune exposures. The PCR had 60 Vbeta and 13 Jbeta primers. The table came from immunoSEQ multiplex PCR; TCRdb's copy has only in-frame clones and leaves some out. The table lists some 180,000 clones. Sequenced input: PBMCs. The rearrangement uses TRBV29-1 and TRBJ1-4, with D tentatively TRBD1 (5 bases). The clonotype originates from a man aged 25 to 40 in good health and CMV-seronegative. Here the CDR3 DNA reads TGCAGCGTGGCTGGGGGGGTCTATGGTGAAAAACTGTTTTTT. It yields the protein CSVAGGVYGEKLFF.